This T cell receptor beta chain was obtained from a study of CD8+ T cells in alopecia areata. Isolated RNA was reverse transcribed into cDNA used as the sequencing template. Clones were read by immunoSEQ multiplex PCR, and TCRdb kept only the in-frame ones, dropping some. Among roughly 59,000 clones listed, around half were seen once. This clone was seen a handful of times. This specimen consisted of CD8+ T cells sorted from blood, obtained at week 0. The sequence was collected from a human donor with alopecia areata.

CDR3 region: CASRLAGEETQYF. The CDR3 bases are TGTGCCAGCAGATTAGCGGGGGAAGAGACCCAGTACTTC. The chain is built from TRBV6-5 and TRBJ2-5, with TRBD2 matching over 9 bases. The CDR3 contains 13 residues. The V gene end was trimmed by 6 bases and the J gene end by 3 bases; junction bases not matched to a gene: 2. Germline values: CDR1 MNHEY, CDR2 SVGAGI.